What follows is one T cell receptor beta chain and its context. Its antigen is still unknown. This entry is derived from a study of cytotoxic CD8 clonotypes in ibrutinib-treated CLL. At the level of the study: Collecting the response samples happened after a median about eleven months of treatment, with a range of 6 to 36.

TCRdb's table, derived via immunoSEQ multiplex PCR, lists solely in-frame clones and lacks some. This table holds roughly 13,000 clones, 50% to 55% found once. V shed 1 base and J shed 1 base, with 7 bases lying between them. The germline V gene encodes CDR1 MNHNS and CDR2 SASEGT. There are 14 residues in the CDR3. General study results and limits: Baseline-level clonality went beyond age-matched healthy donors and moved in step with circulating CD8+ T-cell counts. The study found public clonotypes uncommon, contracting or stable on treatment. The times at which samples were taken varied between sustained-remission and progressing patients.

The sequencing used PBMCs, collected at an approximately 22-month disease-progression time point, from a patient treated with ibrutinib. The rearrangement uses TRBV6-1 and TRBJ1-1, with D hard to call. This TCR came from a human donor with chronic lymphocytic leukemia. The CDR3 bases are TGTGCCAGCAGTGAAGGGCCAAGGAACACTGAAGCTTTCTTT. This codes for CASSEGPRNTEAFF.